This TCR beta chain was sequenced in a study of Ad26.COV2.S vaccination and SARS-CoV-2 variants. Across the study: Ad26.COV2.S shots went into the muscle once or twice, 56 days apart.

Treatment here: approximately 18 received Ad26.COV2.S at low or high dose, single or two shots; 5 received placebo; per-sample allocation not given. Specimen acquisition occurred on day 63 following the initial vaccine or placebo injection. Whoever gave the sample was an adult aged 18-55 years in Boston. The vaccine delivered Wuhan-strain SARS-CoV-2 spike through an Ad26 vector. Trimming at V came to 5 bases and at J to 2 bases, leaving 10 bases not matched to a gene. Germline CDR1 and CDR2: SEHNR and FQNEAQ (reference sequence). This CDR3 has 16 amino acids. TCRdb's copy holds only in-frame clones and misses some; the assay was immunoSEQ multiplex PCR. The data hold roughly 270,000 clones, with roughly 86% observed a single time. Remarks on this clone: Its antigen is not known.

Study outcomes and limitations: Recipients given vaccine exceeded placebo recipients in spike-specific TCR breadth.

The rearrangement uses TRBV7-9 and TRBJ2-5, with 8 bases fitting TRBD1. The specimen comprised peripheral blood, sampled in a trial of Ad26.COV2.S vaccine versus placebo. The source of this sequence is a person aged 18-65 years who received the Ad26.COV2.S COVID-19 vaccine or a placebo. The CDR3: CASSDGQGGAQETQYF. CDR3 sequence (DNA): TGTGCCAGCAGCGACGGACAGGGTGGGGCGCAAGAGACCCAGTACTTC.